Following are 28 T cell receptor beta chains from one sample sequenced in a study of CXCR3-negative and CXCR3-positive naive CD8 T cells. It was by 5' RACE with UMI labels that the TRB cDNA libraries were prepared. TCRdb reprocessed the 5' RACE reads, with one entry per CDR3 protein and no DNA. With 85,000 to 130,000 distinct CDR3 sequences in the sample, the ten largest clones hold 0.3% to 0.45%. Antigen specificity for these receptors is unknown. General study results and limits: Higher TRB CDR3 hydrophobicity marked CXCR3-positive naive cells relative to CXCR3-negative naive cells.

Sequenced material: naive CXCR3+ CD8+ T cells from blood. The subset denotes: CD45RO-CCR7+CD27+CD95- naive CD8+ T cells expressing CXCR3 (TNR3+). These receptors were collected from a human donor in good health. Some clones in this sample may be carry-over from other donors' samples.

This chain links TRBV12-3 or TRBV12-4 with TRBJ1-2. This CDR3 spans 13 amino acids. The CDR3 sequence: CASSFGPAGGYTF.

The J gene is TRBJ2-3, the V gene TRBV2; lacking DNA, the TRBD2 call made by TCRdb goes unchecked. Germline V CDR1 and CDR2: SNHLY, FYNNEI. The CDR3 is made up of 15 amino acids. CDR3 protein: CASGARAGLTDTQYF.

The J gene is TRBJ2-1, the V gene TRBV7-6. The CDR3 extends over 15 amino acids. Germline lookup yields CDR1 SGHVS and CDR2 FNYEAQ. The CDR3 spells CASSLILDSYNEQFF.

The V and J genes are TRBV4-3 and TRBJ2-7; as DNA is missing, the TRBD1 call by TCRdb cannot be tested. The CDR3 spans 16 residues. From germline, CDR1 is LGHNA and CDR2 YSLEER. CDR3 amino acids: CASSQDFRGSFYEQYF.

The rearrangement links TRBV7-2 to TRBJ2-7. The CDR3 is made up of 14 amino acids. Germline CDR1 SGHTA, CDR2 FQGNSA. The CDR3 protein is CASSSSAGPYEQYF.

V and J are TRBV20-1 and TRBJ2-7; TCRdb returns TRBD1, unconfirmable since there is no DNA. Germline CDR1 reads DFQATT; CDR2 reads SNEGSKA (reference sequence). The CDR3 loop spans 15 amino acids. CDR3: CSARDGGASSYEQYF.

The rearrangement uses TRBV5-1 and TRBJ2-5. Germline CDR1 and CDR2: SGHRS and YFSETQ. The CDR3 spans 14 residues. The CDR3 here is CASSKYRSQETQYF. The whole variable domain, remainder taken from reference TRBV5-1 and TRBJ2-5, is KAGVTQTPRYLIKTRGQQVTLSCSPISGHRSVSWYQQTPGQGLQFLFEYFSETQRNKGNFPGRFSGRQFSNSRSEMNVSTLELGDSALYLCASSKYRSQETQYFGPGTRLLVL.

The V and J genes are TRBV3-1 and TRBJ2-2; TCRdb's D call, TRBD2, is unchecked because there is no DNA. The V gene's germline CDR1 is LGHDT and CDR2 YNNKEL (reference sequence). The CDR3 runs to 15 residues. CDR3 loop: CASSPPGPNTGELFF. The whole variable domain, filled in from reference TRBV3-1 and TRBJ2-2, reads DTAVSQTPKYLVTQMGNDKSIKCEQNLGHDTMYWYKQDSKKFLKIMFSYNNKELIINETVPNRFSPKSPDKAHLNLHINSLELGDSAVYFCASSPPGPNTGELFFGEGSRLTVL.

The V and J genes are TRBV25-1 and TRBJ1-1; TCRdb outputs TRBD1, but without DNA this stays unchecked. The CDR3 has 13 amino acids. The V gene's germline CDR1 is MGHDK and CDR2 SYGVNS. The CDR3 reads CASLGQLNTEAFF.

The chain is built from TRBV29-1 and TRBJ2-5; the D call of TRBD2 rests on TCRdb alone, since no DNA is present to check it. CDR3 length equals 14 residues. Germline CDR1 and CDR2: SQVTM and ANQGSEA. CDR3 sequence: CSVASGGTQETQYF. The variable domain in full, with the rest retrieved from reference TRBV29-1 and TRBJ2-5, is SAVISQKPSRDICQRGTSLTIQCQVDSQVTMMFWYRQQPGQSLTLIATANQGSEATYESGFVIDKFPISRPNLTFSTLTVSNMSPEDSSIYLCSVASGGTQETQYFGPGTRLLVL.

The gene calls are TRBV12-3 or TRBV12-4 and TRBJ2-1; the TCRdb D gene call, TRBD1, has no DNA to confirm it. CDR3 size: 13 residues. CDR3: CASMDTPNNEQFF.

The CDR3: CASSPDHNEQFF. The chain has TRBV7-8 and TRBJ2-1. This CDR3 region has 12 residues. Germline V gene lookup returns CDR1 SGHVS and CDR2 FQNEAQ.

The V and J genes are TRBV20-1 and TRBJ1-1. The germline CDR1 and CDR2 sequences are DFQATT and SNEGSKA (reference sequence). This CDR3 is built from 15 residues. The CDR3 spells CSARTLSAGNTEAFF.

The chain combines TRBV29-1 with TRBJ2-7; as DNA is missing, the TRBD1 call by TCRdb cannot be tested. The CDR3 loop spans 14 amino acids. The germline gives CDR1 SQVTM, CDR2 ANQGSEA. The CDR3 region is CSVEGGTETYEQYF.

V and J are TRBV7-2 and TRBJ2-1; TCRdb selects TRBD1, and the lack of DNA leaves this call unchecked. Germline V gene lookup returns CDR1 SGHTA and CDR2 FQGNSA. This CDR3 region has 16 residues. This CDR3 is CASSAPGGANYNEQFF.

Here the CDR3 reads CSARAGVYTGELFF. The gene calls are TRBV20-1 and TRBJ2-2; there is no DNA to check the TCRdb D call of TRBD1. Per the germline V gene, CDR1 is DFQATT and CDR2 is SNEGSKA (reference sequence). This CDR3 region has 14 residues.

This chain connects TRBV7-9 to TRBJ1-1; TCRdb gives TRBD1 as the D gene, but with no DNA this cannot be confirmed. Germline V CDR1 and CDR2: SEHNR, FQNEAQ (reference sequence). This CDR3 has 12 residues. CDR3 protein: CASSSLGTEAFF. Full variable domain (rest looked up from reference TRBV7-9 and TRBJ1-1): DTGVSQNPRHKITKRGQNVTFRCDPISEHNRLYWYRQTLGQGPEFLTYFQNEAQLEKSRLLSDRFSAERPKGSFSTLEIQRTEQGDSAMYLCASSSLGTEAFFGQGTRLTVV.

V gene TRBV29-1 combines with J gene TRBJ2-7. The CDR3 length is 12 residues. CDR1 is SQVTM and CDR2 is ANQGSEA in the germline V gene. This CDR3 is CSVEAKDYEQYF.

V gene TRBV6-1 combines with J gene TRBJ2-1; the TCRdb D gene call, TRBD2, has no DNA to confirm it. Germline CDR1 reads MNHNS; CDR2 reads SASEGT. The CDR3 is 15 residues long. The CDR3: CASSETIAGGNEQFF.

The CDR3 protein is CASSLGGPGNEQFF. This chain joins TRBV5-1 and TRBJ2-1; with no DNA, the TCRdb D assignment of TRBD1 cannot be verified. This CDR3 has 14 amino acids. CDR1 and CDR2 (germline): SGHRS, YFSETQ.

The rearrangement links TRBV29-1 to TRBJ2-1; TCRdb lists TRBD2, though no DNA is available to test this call. Germline lookup yields CDR1 SQVTM and CDR2 ANQGSEA. The CDR3 sequence is 13 residues long. The CDR3 loop is CSVRGPVESEQFF.

The rearrangement links TRBV10-3 to TRBJ2-1; TCRdb lists TRBD1, though no DNA is available to test this call. CDR3 length: 17 amino acids. CDR1 is ENHRY, CDR2 SYGVKD, per germline. CDR3: CAISESGDTSSYNEQFF.

The chain recombines TRBV7-9 with TRBJ2-1; the TCRdb call, TRBD2, lacks DNA for checking. The CDR3 covers 12 residues. The germline V gene has CDR1 SEHNR and CDR2 FQNEAQ (reference sequence). CDR3 residues: CASSTTSDEQFF.

The chain is built from TRBV7-6 and TRBJ2-7; the D call from TCRdb, TRBD2, cannot be confirmed without DNA. The CDR3 is made up of 18 amino acids. CDR1 is SGHVS and CDR2 is FNYEAQ in the germline V gene. The CDR3 is CASSLLAGGQFVTHEQYF.

The chain combines TRBV7-9 with TRBJ1-1; the D call of TRBD1 rests on TCRdb alone, since no DNA is present to check it. The germline V gene encodes CDR1 SEHNR and CDR2 FQNEAQ (reference sequence). This CDR3 comprises 16 residues. The CDR3 reads CASSLTGPQMNTEAFF.

The gene calls are TRBV29-1 and TRBJ2-1; TCRdb's D call of TRBD1 is untestable without DNA. There are 14 residues in the CDR3. Germline assignment: CDR1 SQVTM and CDR2 ANQGSEA. This CDR3 reads CSVVSGGTYNEQFF.

The V gene is TRBV20-1, the J gene TRBJ2-7; TCRdb selects TRBD2, and the lack of DNA leaves this call unchecked. The germline gives CDR1 DFQATT, CDR2 SNEGSKA (reference sequence). The length of the CDR3 is 15 residues. CDR3 loop: CSASSAGIASDEQYF.

The V gene is TRBV4-3, the J gene TRBJ2-7. Germline CDR1 is LGHNA and CDR2 is YSLEER. This CDR3 is 15 amino acids long. CDR3 in amino acids: CASSQDLGWAYEQYF.